This TCR beta chain was recorded in a study of blood T cells in healthy people across ages. It was with a sample-barcoded 5' primer and a J-beta primer mix that a second PCR of about 6 to 12 cycles was run. A template-switch adaptor containing 12 random nucleotides labeled each cDNA molecule. TCRdb re-derived calls from the 5' RACE reads in MiXCR, one entry per CDR3 protein. The sample records roughly 1 million distinct CDR3 sequences, less than 25% being singletons. The V and J ends lost 11 bases and 6 bases respectively, with 14 bases between them. Germline V CDR1 and CDR2: MNHEY, SMNVEV (reference sequence). The CDR3 has 11 amino acids. The study isolated at least 6.5 million PBMCs from each sample. These sequences were also reported in another study, on T cells of mothers and their children. As that study records: The whole RNA yield was converted to cDNA, approximately 1.6 ug per 15 ul. Unrelated pairs and related pairs have their TCR recombination output shaped similarly by thymic selection.

Sequences were obtained from blood. This TCR derives from a girl aged 2 to 9 in good health. The chain links TRBV27 to TRBJ2-7; D is uncertain. The CDR3 protein is CAGPGEPEQYF. The CDR3 region has the DNA TGTGCCGGGCCTGGGGAACCCGAGCAGTACTTC.